Shown below are 3 T cell receptor beta chains from a single sample sequenced in a study of cytomegalovirus exposure and HLA in healthy donors. The primer mix had 60 Vbeta and 13 Jbeta primers. This table comes from immunoSEQ multiplex PCR, and its TCRdb copy is limited to in-frame clones, with some not included. Of roughly 170,000 clones listed, roughly 82% are singletons. Material: PBMCs. These TCRs come from a girl between 2 and 10 years old in good health and CMV-seropositive.

This clone was detected only once. The chain combines TRBV28 with TRBJ1-3, with a tentative D call TRBD1 (6 bases). CDR1 MDHEN and CDR2 SYDVKM come from the germline V gene. The V and J ends lost 5 bases and 0 bases respectively, with 11 bases between them. CDR3 size: 15 residues. CDR3 coding DNA: TGTGCCAGCAGTCTGGGGACACTCTCTGGAAACACCATATATTTT. Translating it yields CASSLGTLSGNTIYF.

This clone was observed once. DNA for the CDR3: TGTGCCAGCAGCCAGACAGGGGGAAGCAATCAGCCCCAGCATTTT. Protein sequence: CASSQTGGSNQPQHF. The chain combines TRBV28 with TRBJ1-5; 9 bases are a match to TRBD1. Trimming cost V 6 bases and J 1 base; bases outside gene matches: 4. The CDR3 extends over 15 amino acids. The germline V gene has CDR1 MDHEN and CDR2 SYDVKM.

The chain uses TRBV5-1 and TRBJ2-1, with 9 bases matching TRBD1. CDR3 length equals 13 residues. Trimming removed 7 bases from V and 7 bases from J; junction bases left unmatched: 6. The germline CDR1 and CDR2 sequences are SGHRS and YFSETQ. CDR3 nucleotide sequence: TGCGCCAGCCGGGGACAGGGCGTTAATGAGCAGTTCTTC. Protein sequence: CASRGQGVNEQFF.